These T cell receptor beta chains were read from a single sample in a study of response to subunit inactivated influenza vaccine. TCRdb ran MiXCR on the RT-PCR reads and lists one entry per CDR3 protein. The repertoire holds about 300,000 distinct CDR3 sequences, with approximately 20% as singletons. The sequencing here drew on PBMCs from blood, taken 21 months after vaccination. The receptor source for this set is a man between 50 and 75 years old who received an inactivated influenza vaccine. Each CDR3 is given with its conserved first and last residue. Fields, in order: V gene, clone size, J gene, D gene, CDR3 protein, CDR3 DNA. D genes are given only for firm matches. Part of the rows lack a size; the others show once, few, many or a class for expanded clones.

TRBV6-6	many	TRBJ1-2	TRBD1	CASTDRGGDGYTF	TGTGCCAGCACCGACCGAGGGGGCGATGGCTACACCTTC
TRBV27	.	TRBJ2-1	.	CASSFATGREQFF	TGTGCCAGCAGTTTCGCTACAGGGCGCGAGCAGTTCTTC
TRBV29-1	few	TRBJ1-1	.	CSARSTEAFF	TGCAGCGCTCGGAGCACTGAAGCTTTCTTT
TRBV7-3	.	TRBJ2-1	TRBD1	CASSRRPGQGYNEQFF	TGTGCCAGCAGCCGTAGGCCCGGACAGGGTTACAATGAGCAGTTCTTC
TRBV27	.	TRBJ2-3	TRBD2	CASSPAGLAGLTDTQYF	TGTGCCAGCAGTCCGGCGGGACTAGCGGGGCTCACAGATACGCAGTATTTT
TRBV19	few	TRBJ1-2	.	CASSIGPANYGYTF	TGTGCCAGTAGTATTGGTCCAGCTAACTATGGCTACACCTTC
TRBV20-1	many	TRBJ1-2	.	CSARAGNYGYTF	TGCAGTGCTCGGGCGGGGAACTATGGCTACACCTTC
TRBV12-3/TRBV12-4	few	TRBJ1-2	.	CASSLEVGSLLNYGYTF	TGTGCCAGCAGTTTAGAGGTGGGGTCCTTACTTAACTATGGCTACACCTTC
TRBV15	.	TRBJ2-3	TRBD2	CATGLAGGSDTQYF	TGTGCCACCGGGCTAGCGGGAGGGTCAGATACGCAGTATTTT
TRBV3-1	.	TRBJ2-2	.	CASSAGHSSGELFF	TGTGCCAGCAGCGCGGGACACTCAAGTGGGGAGCTGTTTTTT
TRBV15	few	TRBJ1-2	.	CATSRADYGYTF	TGTGCCACCAGCAGAGCGGACTATGGCTACACCTTC
TRBV20-1	.	TRBJ1-2	.	CSPQAGNSGYTF	TGCAGTCCCCAGGCGGGCAATTCTGGCTACACCTTC
TRBV29-1	.	TRBJ2-5	.	CSVGIGGSNQETQYF	TGCAGCGTTGGGATTGGGGGATCAAACCAAGAGACCCAGTACTTC
TRBV29-1	few	TRBJ1-1	.	CSVGQVNTEAFF	TGCAGCGTTGGACAAGTGAACACTGAAGCTTTCTTT
TRBV7-2	.	TRBJ2-1	.	CASSSILTISSYNEQFF	TGTGCCAGCAGCTCTATCCTGACTATTAGCTCCTACAATGAGCAGTTCTTC
TRBV9	.	TRBJ1-2	.	CASSVTGEPIYGYTF	TGTGCCAGCAGCGTAACCGGGGAACCAATCTATGGCTACACCTTC
TRBV12-3/TRBV12-4	.	TRBJ2-1	.	CASSLSGFDEQFF	TGTGCCAGCAGTTTGTCAGGGTTCGATGAGCAGTTCTTC
TRBV4-3	.	TRBJ1-2	TRBD1	CASSQDTRDSGYTF	TGCGCCAGCAGCCAAGATACCAGGGACAGTGGCTACACCTTC
TRBV2	few	TRBJ2-7	.	CASSNGGPYEQYF	TGTGCCAGCAGTAATGGGGGACCCTACGAGCAGTACTTC
TRBV5-1	few	TRBJ2-3	TRBD2	CASSFRLADTDTQYF	TGCGCCAGCAGCTTTAGACTAGCGGACACAGATACGCAGTATTTT
TRBV6-5	.	TRBJ2-7	TRBD2	CASSYGDSGGYEQYF	TGTGCCAGCAGTTACGGGGATAGCGGGGGTTACGAGCAGTACTTC
TRBV2	many	TRBJ1-6	TRBD1	CASKLDRANSPLHF	TGTGCCAGCAAGCTGGACAGGGCCAATTCACCCCTCCACTTT
TRBV7-9	.	TRBJ1-3	TRBD1	CASSYPGQMGNTIYF	TGTGCCAGCAGCTATCCGGGACAGATGGGAAACACCATATATTTT
TRBV7-2	few	TRBJ2-5	.	CASSRQIQETQYF	TGTGCCAGCAGTCGACAGATTCAGGAGACCCAGTACTTC
TRBV18	.	TRBJ1-5	TRBD1	CASSLGTGGIGQPQHF	TGTGCCAGCTCACTCGGGACAGGGGGTATCGGGCAGCCCCAGCATTTT
TRBV25-1	few	TRBJ1-2	TRBD1	CASRGQGVNYGYTF	TGTGCCAGCAGAGGACAGGGCGTTAACTATGGCTACACCTTC
TRBV12-2	.	TRBJ2-1	.	CASRVTSGQLYNEQFF	TGTGCAAGTCGCGTAACATCGGGACAACTCTACAATGAGCAGTTCTTC
TRBV5-6	.	TRBJ2-1	.	CASSSLEPLVTEQFF	TGTGCCAGCAGCTCGTTAGAGCCACTAGTCACTGAGCAGTTCTTC
TRBV2	.	TRBJ1-2	.	CASRTGMDGYTF	TGTGCCAGCAGAACAGGGATGGATGGCTACACCTTC
TRBV27	few	TRBJ1-2	.	CASSLTTGGYGYTF	TGTGCCAGCAGTTTAACGACAGGTGGCTATGGCTACACCTTC
TRBV7-2	few	TRBJ2-5	.	CASTRGSSETQYF	TGTGCCAGCACACGGGGGAGTTCGGAGACCCAGTACTTC
TRBV24-1	.	TRBJ2-3	.	CATSDLQMGFGTDTQYF	TGTGCCACCAGTGATTTGCAAATGGGGTTCGGGACAGATACGCAGTATTTT
TRBV9	once	TRBJ1-5	.	CASSEGGGSNQPQHF	TGTGCCAGCAGCGAGGGGGGGGGTAGCAATCAGCCCCAGCATTTT
TRBV20-1	few	TRBJ1-4	.	CSARPGGSPRGNEKLFF	TGCAGTGCAAGACCGGGAGGCAGTCCGAGGGGTAATGAAAAACTGTTTTTT
TRBV12-3/TRBV12-4	.	TRBJ2-1	.	CASSSDSSSYNEQFF	TGTGCCAGCAGCTCAGACAGTAGCTCCTACAATGAGCAGTTCTTC
TRBV19	.	TRBJ1-5	.	CASSNQYNQPQHF	TGTGCCAGTAGCAACCAGTACAATCAGCCCCAGCATTTT
TRBV12-3/TRBV12-4	.	TRBJ2-1	.	CAGGVAGNEQFF	TGTGCCGGCGGGGTGGCGGGAAATGAGCAGTTCTTC
TRBV7-8	.	TRBJ2-3	.	CASNVDLSTDTQYF	TGTGCCAGCAACGTGGACCTTAGCACAGATACGCAGTATTTT
TRBV5-1	many	TRBJ1-2	.	CASSFTADSNYGYTF	TGCGCCAGCAGCTTCACTGCGGACAGCAACTATGGCTACACCTTC
TRBV4-2	few	TRBJ2-1	TRBD2	CASSPLAGGHSSSYNEQFF	TGTGCCAGCAGCCCATTAGCGGGGGGCCACTCAAGCTCCTACAATGAGCAGTTCTTC
TRBV20-1	few	TRBJ2-7	TRBD1	CSAAGTGVFYEQYF	TGCAGTGCAGCGGGGACAGGGGTATTTTACGAGCAGTACTTC
TRBV5-1	.	TRBJ1-2	TRBD1	CASSIDPRDSYGYTF	TGCGCCAGCAGCATCGACCCTAGGGACAGCTATGGCTACACCTTC
TRBV20-1	many	TRBJ1-4	.	CSARTAPNEKLFF	TGCAGTGCTAGGACTGCTCCTAATGAAAAACTGTTTTTT
TRBV4-2	.	TRBJ2-2	TRBD1	CASSQTDRGRTGELFF	TGTGCCAGCAGCCAAACCGACAGGGGAAGGACCGGGGAGCTGTTTTTT
TRBV15	many	TRBJ2-5	.	CATSIQLERETQYF	TGTGCCACCAGCATTCAACTCGAAAGGGAGACCCAGTACTTC
TRBV12-3/TRBV12-4	.	TRBJ1-6	.	CASSHTTENSPLHF	TGTGCCAGCAGCCATACGACGGAAAATTCACCCCTCCACTTT
TRBV6-1	few	TRBJ2-5	TRBD2	CASSPRVAGGQETQYF	TGTGCCAGCAGTCCCAGGGTAGCGGGGGGACAAGAGACCCAGTACTTC
TRBV10-3	many	TRBJ1-1	.	CAISEVYGGIAEAFF	TGTGCCATCAGTGAAGTGTATGGGGGGATCGCTGAAGCTTTCTTT
TRBV20-1	many	TRBJ1-3	.	CSAYTGTASGNTIYF	TGCAGTGCGTATACAGGGACCGCCTCTGGAAACACCATATATTTT
TRBV29-1	.	TRBJ1-5	.	CSVGAGVNQPQHF	TGCAGCGTTGGGGCGGGGGTTAATCAGCCCCAGCATTTT
TRBV7-2	few	TRBJ1-2	.	CASSLAGGRKDYGYTF	TGTGCCAGCAGCTTAGCCGGGGGGCGCAAAGACTATGGCTACACCTTC